This T cell receptor (beta chain) comes out of a study of monozygotic twins with inflammatory bowel disease. Study-wide findings and caveats: Repertoire similarity did not differ between concordant and discordant twins, possibly owing to limited power. Relative clonotype sharing with others was diminished in IBD patients versus healthy twins, particularly with disease activity.

Template switching introduced UMIs that contain a 6-nucleotide sample barcode. For each CDR3 protein, TCRdb gives one entry from its re-call of the 5' RACE reads, without DNA. The sample shows a few hundred thousand distinct CDR3 sequences, and 2% to 2.5% sits with its ten largest clones. The germline V gene encodes CDR1 SGHRS and CDR2 YFSETQ. This CDR3 has 15 amino acids. With respect to this clonotype: Its antigen is unknown.

This chain connects TRBV5-1 to TRBJ1-5; TCRdb's D call of TRBD1 is untestable without DNA. Sequenced: blood. The receptor's source is a human donor with ulcerative colitis or Crohn's disease, or a healthy co-twin of an affected twin (not recorded which). The CDR3 sequence: CASSYQGAQDQPQHF.